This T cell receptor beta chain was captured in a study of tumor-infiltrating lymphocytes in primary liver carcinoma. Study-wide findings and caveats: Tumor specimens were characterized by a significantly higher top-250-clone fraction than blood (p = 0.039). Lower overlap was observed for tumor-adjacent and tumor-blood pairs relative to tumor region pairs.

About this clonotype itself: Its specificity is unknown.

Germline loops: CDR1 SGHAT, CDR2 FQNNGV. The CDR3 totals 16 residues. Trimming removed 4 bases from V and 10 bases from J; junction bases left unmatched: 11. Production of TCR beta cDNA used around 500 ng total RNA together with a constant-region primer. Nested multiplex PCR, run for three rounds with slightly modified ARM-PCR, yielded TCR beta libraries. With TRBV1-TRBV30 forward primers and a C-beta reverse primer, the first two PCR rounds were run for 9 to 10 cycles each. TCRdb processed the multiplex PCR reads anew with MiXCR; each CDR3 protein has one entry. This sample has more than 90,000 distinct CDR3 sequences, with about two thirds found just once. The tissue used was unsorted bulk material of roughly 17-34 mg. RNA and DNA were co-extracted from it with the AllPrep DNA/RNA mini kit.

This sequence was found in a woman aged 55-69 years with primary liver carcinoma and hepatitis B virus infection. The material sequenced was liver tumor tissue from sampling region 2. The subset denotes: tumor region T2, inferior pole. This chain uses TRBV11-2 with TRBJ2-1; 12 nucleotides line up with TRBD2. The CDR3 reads CASSSRTSGNGREQFF. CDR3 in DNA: TGTGCCAGCAGCTCCCGGACTAGCGGGAACGGGAGGGAGCAGTTCTTC.